This TCR beta chain came from a study of shared clonotypes between healthy human individuals. The CDR3 loop spans 17 amino acids. V lost 4 bases to trimming and J lost 7 bases; unmatched junction nucleotides: 11. CDR1 is SNHLY, CDR2 FYNNEI, per germline. Once extracted for a subset, genomic DNA was divided evenly among several immunoSEQ plates. Generated by immunoSEQ multiplex PCR, the TCRdb table keeps only in-frame clones and is missing some. This sample carries 490,000 or so clones, 75% to 85% of them seen once, and the ten largest clones take 10% to 15%. Unsorted material relied on some 85 million PBMCs as the source of genomic DNA.

This TCR derives from a woman between 40 and 55 years old in good health. Some clones in this sample may be carry-over from other donors' samples. The rearrangement joins TRBV2 to TRBJ2-2, with TRBD2 identical over 11 bases. The sample comprised PBMCs. CDR3 bases: TGTGCCAGCAGTGCCTCAACTAGCGGGAGAAAGGGCGGGGAGCTGTTTTTT. Its protein product is CASSASTSGRKGGELFF.